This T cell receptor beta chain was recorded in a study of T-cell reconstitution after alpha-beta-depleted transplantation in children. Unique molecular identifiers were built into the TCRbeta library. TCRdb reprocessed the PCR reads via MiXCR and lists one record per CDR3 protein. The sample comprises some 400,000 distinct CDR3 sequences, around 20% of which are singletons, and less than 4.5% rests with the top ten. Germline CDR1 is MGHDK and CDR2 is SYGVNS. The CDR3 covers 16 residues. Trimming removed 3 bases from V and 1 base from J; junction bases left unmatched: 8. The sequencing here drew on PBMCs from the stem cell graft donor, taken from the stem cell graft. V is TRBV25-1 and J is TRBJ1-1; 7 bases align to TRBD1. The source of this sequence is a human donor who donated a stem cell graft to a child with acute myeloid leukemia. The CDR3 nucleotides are TGTGCCAGCAGTGAGGAGGGGGCCCTTCGGAACACTGAAGCTTTCTTT. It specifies CASSEEGALRNTEAFF.